The 30 T cell receptor beta chains presented below share a single source sample, sequenced in a study of radiotherapy plus CTLA-4 blockade in lung cancer. TCRdb's copy holds only in-frame clones and misses some; the assay was immunoSEQ multiplex PCR. The data contain 30,000 to 40,000 clones, 60% to 80% of them singletons. Sequenced material: peripheral blood, taken from a patient treated with radiotherapy plus ipilimumab. The receptors come from a human donor with non-small cell lung cancer whose response to radiotherapy plus ipilimumab could not be evaluated.

This chain links TRBV5-3 with TRBJ2-1; 7 bases are shared with TRBD1. TRBV5-3 is an ORF, with its function uncertain. CDR3 length: 15 amino acids. Germline trimming cut 8 bases from V and 2 bases from J; bases unmatched to any gene: 10. The CDR3 sequence: CASNPPGGPYNEQFF. The CDR3 region has the DNA TGTGCCAGCAACCCGCCAGGGGGACCCTACAATGAGCAGTTCTTC.

This chain links TRBV9 with TRBJ2-2; 7 bases are a match to TRBD1. Per the germline V gene, CDR1 is SGDLS and CDR2 is YYNGEE. This CDR3 has 12 residues. The ends lost 3 bases at V and 8 bases at J; junction bases unmatched: 1. DNA of the CDR3: TGTGCCAGCAGCGCGGGACAGGGGGAGCTGTTTTTT. Translating gives CASSAGQGELFF. Variable domain in full (rest from reference TRBV9 and TRBJ2-2): DSGVTQTPKHLITATGQRVTLRCSPRSGDLSVYWYQQSLDQGLQFLIQYYNGEERAKGNILERFSAQQFPDLHSELNLSSLELGDSALYFCASSAGQGELFFGEGSRLTVL.

The chain employs TRBV25-1 and TRBJ2-7, with D tentatively TRBD1 (6 bases). Trimming left V 6 bases short and J 0 bases short, with 12 bases between. Looked up from germline, CDR1 is MGHDK and CDR2 is SYGVNS. The CDR3 is 14 amino acids. DNA of the CDR3: TGTGCCAGCAGCCGGACAGTGAACTCCTACGAGCAGTACTTC. It encodes CASSRTVNSYEQYF.

The chain is built from TRBV27 and TRBJ2-3, with D tentatively TRBD1 (6 bases). V lost 3 bases and J 6 bases, leaving 13 bases between the germline ends. The germline V gene has CDR1 MNHEY and CDR2 SMNVEV (reference sequence). This CDR3 spans 14 amino acids. The CDR3 protein is CASSLTGFLDTQYF. The CDR3 region has the DNA TGTGCCAGCAGTTTGACAGGTTTTTTGGATACGCAGTATTTT.

CDR3 protein: CASSILAGGTYEQYF. CDR3 bases: TGTGCCAGTAGTATACTAGCGGGAGGAACCTACGAGCAGTACTTC. The chain uses TRBV19 and TRBJ2-7; 11 bases line up with TRBD2. This CDR3 is built from 15 residues. The V and J ends lost 2 bases and 2 bases, in that order; junction bases with no gene match: 2. Germline loops: CDR1 LNHDA, CDR2 SQIVND (reference sequence).

This clone was picked up one time. The chain combines TRBV6-5 with TRBJ2-7; 11 bases agree with TRBD1. The length of the CDR3 is 14 residues. Per germline, CDR1 MNHEY and CDR2 SVGAGI. J gave up 7 bases and V 6 bases, and 8 bases lay outside the gene matches. The CDR3 spells CASSRTGGQPEQYF. The DNA for the CDR3 is TGTGCCAGCAGCCGGACAGGGGGCCAACCTGAGCAGTACTTC.

The chain is built from TRBV4-1 and TRBJ2-4; 7 nucleotides match TRBD1. The CDR3 runs to 16 residues. From germline, CDR1 is MGHRA and CDR2 YSYEKL. V gave up 0 bases and J gave up 4 bases; unmatched junction bases: 6. CDR3 region: CASSQEGATGKNIQYF. The DNA for the CDR3 is TGCGCCAGCAGCCAAGAGGGGGCGACAGGGAAAAACATTCAGTACTTC.

This clone occurred a few times. CDR3 in amino acids: CASSSGQGGTEAFF. CDR3 DNA: TGTGCCAGCAGTTCGGGACAGGGAGGGACTGAAGCTTTCTTT. The rearrangement links TRBV28 to TRBJ1-1; 9 bases agree with TRBD1. The germline V gene has CDR1 MDHEN and CDR2 SYDVKM. V shed 4 bases, J shed 5 bases, and the junction held 5 bases outside the gene matches. The CDR3 covers 14 residues.

A few counts support this clone. This sequence joins TRBV5-4 and TRBJ2-3; D remains unclear. V lost 5 bases, J lost 4 bases, and 14 bases lay in between. Germline CDR1 reads SGHNT; CDR2 reads YYREEE (reference sequence). The CDR3 is 14 residues long. CDR3 nucleotide sequence: TGTGCCAGCAGATCGAGGAGTTCTTCAGATACGCAGTATTTT. This gives the protein CASRSRSSSDTQYF.

The V gene is TRBV4-1, the J gene TRBJ2-1, with 9 bases identical to TRBD1. Trimming cost V 8 bases and J 3 bases; bases outside gene matches: 14. The CDR3 contains 17 residues. The V gene's germline CDR1 is MGHRA and CDR2 YSYEKL. CDR3 bases: TGCGCCAGCCGACCATCCCCCTACAGGGGGCTCTACAATGAGCAGTTCTTC. Translated: CASRPSPYRGLYNEQFF.

The chain carries TRBV28 and TRBJ1-1; D is perhaps TRBD1 (5 bases). The germline V gene has CDR1 MDHEN and CDR2 SYDVKM. CDR3 length: 14 residues. The V gene lost 7 bases and the J gene lost 1 base, with 13 bases spanning the gap. The CDR3 region is CASNLQGGNTEAFF. CDR3 nucleotide sequence: TGTGCCAGCAACCTCCAGGGTGGGAACACTGAAGCTTTCTTT.

The chain carries TRBV19 and TRBJ2-7; tentatively, D is TRBD1 (5 bases). The CDR3 sequence is 13 residues long. Deletions cut 4 bases from V and 9 bases from J, with 16 bases between. Per germline, CDR1 LNHDA and CDR2 SQIVND (reference sequence). CDR3 DNA: TGTGCCAGTAGTAATCTTGACAGCTTCACGCAGTACTTC. Amino acids: CASSNLDSFTQYF.

V gene TRBV7-3 combines with J gene TRBJ2-5; 7 bases map to TRBD2. Matching the DNA end better, TRBJ2-7 makes the J call doubtful. The germline gives CDR1 SGHTA, CDR2 FQGTGA. CDR3 length: 17 residues. As DNA, the CDR3 is TGTGCCAGCAGCTTAGACGCGGGAGCAGGTGCTTCCTACGAGCAGTACTTC. This gives the protein CASSLDAGAGASYEQYF.

The rearrangement joins TRBV28 to TRBJ2-7; D is uncertain. CDR3 length equals 16 residues. V lost 6 bases and J lost 0, with 18 bases in between. Germline-derived CDR1 and CDR2 are MDHEN and SYDVKM. CDR3 region: CASSPLLLQVSYEQYF. As DNA, the CDR3 is TGTGCCAGCAGCCCCCTCTTACTCCAGGTCTCCTACGAGCAGTACTTC.

This clone was seen just once. The gene calls are TRBV6-5 and TRBJ2-1; 9 bases are shared with TRBD2. The J segment lost 5 bases and the V segment lost 0 bases, leaving 2 bases of the junction unmatched. The CDR3 consists of 15 residues. Germline V gene sequence: CDR1 MNHEY, CDR2 SVGAGI. The CDR3 DNA is TGTGCCAGCAGTTACTCAGGGACTAGCAACAATGAGCAGTTCTTC. Translating it yields CASSYSGTSNNEQFF.

The gene calls are TRBV29-1 and TRBJ2-5, with TRBD2 matching 7 bases. Germline CDR1 and CDR2: SQVTM and ANQGSEA. V was pared by 4 bases and J by 1 base, with 15 bases of the junction left unmatched. This CDR3 has 17 amino acids. The CDR3 bases are TGCAGCGTTGCTGCGGAGGGGACTATACGTGGCCAAGAGACCCAGTACTTC. Its translation: CSVAAEGTIRGQETQYF.

The V call is TRBV28, the J call TRBJ1-3; D remains ambiguous. V was cut by 3 bases and J by 2 bases, with 11 bases left in between. This CDR3 has 15 residues. In germline, CDR1 is MDHEN, CDR2 SYDVKM. Here the CDR3 DNA reads TGTGCCAGCAGTTTGGAACAGCCGACTGGAAACACCATATATTTT. It is translated as CASSLEQPTGNTIYF. Filled out from reference TRBV28 and TRBJ1-3, the complete variable domain reads DVKVTQSSRYLVKRTGEKVFLECVQDMDHENMFWYRQDPGLGLRLIYFSYDVKMKEKGDIPEGYSVSREKKERFSLILESASTNQTSMYLCASSLEQPTGNTIYFGEGSWLTVV.

This chain connects TRBV6-5 to TRBJ2-7; D may be TRBD2 (5 bases). The CDR3 extends over 13 amino acids. Looked up from germline, CDR1 is MNHEY and CDR2 is SVGAGI. V lost 8 bases, J lost 7 bases, and 18 bases lay in between. The CDR3 region has the DNA TGTGCCAGCGGCCGGCAGACGGCGGGTGAGCAGTACTTC. As protein: CASGRQTAGEQYF.

The chain carries TRBV23-1 and TRBJ1-1, with unresolved D. TRBV23-1 is labeled an ORF, and its function is uncertain. The CDR3 has 10 residues. Trimming removed 8 bases at V and 6 bases at J, with 7 bases between. As DNA, the CDR3 is TGCGCCAGCCGAGCGCCTGAAGCTTTCTTT. It codes for CASRAPEAFF.

The V and J genes are TRBV6-1 and TRBJ2-7; 7 bases align to TRBD1. Germline values: CDR1 MNHNS, CDR2 SASEGT. The CDR3 has 17 amino acids. Germline trimming cut 0 bases from V and 3 bases from J; bases unmatched to any gene: 11. In DNA, the CDR3 is TGTGCCAGCAGTGAAGCGAAATGGACAGGTGAATTCTACGAGCAGTACTTC. Its protein is CASSEAKWTGEFYEQYF.

The genes are TRBV27 and TRBJ1-1; 9 nucleotides align to TRBD1. CDR3 length: 15 amino acids. V lost 4 bases and J lost 5; bases outside the gene matches: 8. Germline V gene sequence: CDR1 MNHEY, CDR2 SMNVEV (reference sequence). CDR3 sequence (DNA): TGTGCCAGCAGTTACCAGACAGGGGGGGGGACTGAAGCTTTCTTT. This translates into CASSYQTGGGTEAFF.

The chain couples TRBV7-9 to TRBJ1-2; D is unresolved. This CDR3 is built from 14 residues. The V end lost 5 bases, the J end lost 4 bases, and 14 bases lay between the germline ends. CDR1 is SEHNR, CDR2 FQNEAQ, per germline (reference sequence). The CDR3 sequence: CASSLGGVFYGYTF. In DNA, the CDR3 is TGTGCCAGCAGCCTGGGAGGCGTTTTCTATGGCTACACCTTC. Full variable domain (remainder filled in from reference TRBV7-9 and TRBJ1-2): DTGVSQNPRHKITKRGQNVTFRCDPISEHNRLYWYRQTLGQGPEFLTYFQNEAQLEKSRLLSDRFSAERPKGSFSTLEIQRTEQGDSAMYLCASSLGGVFYGYTFGSGTRLTVV.

The CDR3 is CASSFMGSYQETQYF. The CDR3 nucleotides are TGTGCCAGCAGCTTCATGGGCAGCTACCAAGAGACCCAGTACTTC. This rearrangement joins TRBV7-9 to TRBJ2-5, with no clear D. Trimming took off 3 bases at V and 0 bases at J, with 11 bases between the two ends. This CDR3 is built from 15 residues. The germline CDR1 and CDR2 sequences are SEHNR and FQNEAQ (reference sequence).

The chain is built from TRBV6-5 and TRBJ2-7; perhaps TRBD1 as D (6 bases). V was trimmed by 2 bases and J by 2 bases, leaving 13 bases between them. This CDR3 has 15 amino acids. Germline V gives CDR1 MNHEY, CDR2 SVGAGI. The CDR3 DNA is TGTGCCAGCAGTTACCCCTCCAGGGGAGCCTACGAGCAGTACTTC. Protein sequence: CASSYPSRGAYEQYF.

V is TRBV6-1 and J is TRBJ2-3; unclear D gene. The CDR3 is 14 residues long. V was trimmed by 1 base and J by 2 bases, leaving 7 bases between them. Germline CDR1 MNHNS, CDR2 SASEGT. This chain's CDR3 is CASSEVSNTDTQYF. The CDR3 coding sequence is TGTGCCAGCAGTGAAGTTTCTAACACAGATACGCAGTATTTT.

The V and J genes are TRBV4-2 and TRBJ2-3, with 7 nucleotides matching TRBD2. J lost 5 bases, V lost 0 bases, and 11 bases had no gene match. This CDR3 region has 17 residues. Germline V CDR1 and CDR2: LGHNA, YNFKEQ. Here the CDR3 DNA reads TGTGCCAGCAGCCAAGACCCTAGCGGAGCGAGGAAAGATACGCAGTATTTT. The encoded protein is CASSQDPSGARKDTQYF.

V and J are TRBV19 and TRBJ2-2, with D tentatively TRBD1 (5 bases). The CDR3 consists of 14 residues. Trimming cost V 5 bases and J 1 base, with 8 bases left between them. Germline V gene lookup returns CDR1 LNHDA and CDR2 SQIVND (reference sequence). The CDR3: CASSQGQNTGELFF. CDR3 sequence (DNA): TGTGCCAGTAGTCAGGGCCAGAACACCGGGGAGCTGTTTTTT.

This clone was picked up a small number of times. CDR3 in amino acids: CASSTQGYEQYF. The CDR3 bases are TGTGCCAGCAGCACCCAGGGGTACGAGCAGTACTTC. This chain connects TRBV21-1 to TRBJ2-7; the D call of TRBD1 is as the table states it, not checked on the DNA. TRBV21-1 counts as a pseudogene. The CDR3 contains 12 residues.

V usage is TRBV6-1 and J usage is TRBJ1-1; D ambiguous. Trimming took off 2 bases at V and 1 base at J, with 5 bases between the two ends. The length of the CDR3 is 13 residues. Germline V gene sequence: CDR1 MNHNS, CDR2 SASEGT. Written as DNA, the CDR3 is TGTGCCAGCAGTGAAACGGGGAACACTGAAGCTTTCTTT. This translates into CASSETGNTEAFF.

This clone was found a few times. This chain connects TRBV7-2 to TRBJ1-2; D ambiguous. Germline CDR1 is SGHTA and CDR2 is FQGNSA. The V and J ends lost 3 bases and 4 bases respectively, with 15 bases between them. The CDR3 is 15 residues long. CDR3 loop: CASSLDQNRFYGYTF. The CDR3 DNA follows: TGTGCCAGCAGCTTGGATCAGAACAGATTCTATGGCTACACCTTC. Drawing the rest from reference TRBV7-2 and TRBJ1-2, the complete variable domain is GAGVSQSPSNKVTEKGKDVELRCDPISGHTALYWYRQSLGQGLEFLIYFQGNSAPDKSGLPSDRFSAERTGGSVSTLTIQRTQQEDSAVYLCASSLDQNRFYGYTFGSGTRLTVV.